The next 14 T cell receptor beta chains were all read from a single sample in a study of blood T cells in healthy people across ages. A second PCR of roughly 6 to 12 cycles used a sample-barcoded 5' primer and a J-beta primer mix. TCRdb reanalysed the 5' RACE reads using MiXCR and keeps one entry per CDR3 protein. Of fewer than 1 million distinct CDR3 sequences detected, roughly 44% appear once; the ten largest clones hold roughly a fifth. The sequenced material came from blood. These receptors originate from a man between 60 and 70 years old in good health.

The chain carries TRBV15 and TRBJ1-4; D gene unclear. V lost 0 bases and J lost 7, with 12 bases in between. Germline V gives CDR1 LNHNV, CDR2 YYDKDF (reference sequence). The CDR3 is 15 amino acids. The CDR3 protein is CATSRDRVATEKLFF. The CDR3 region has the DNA TGTGCCACCAGCAGAGATCGAGTGGCTACTGAAAAACTGTTTTTT.

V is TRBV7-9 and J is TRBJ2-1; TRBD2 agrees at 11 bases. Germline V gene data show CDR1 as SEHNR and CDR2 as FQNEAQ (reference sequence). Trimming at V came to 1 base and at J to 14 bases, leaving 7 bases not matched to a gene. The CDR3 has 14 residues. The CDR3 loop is CASSLVSTSGAKFF. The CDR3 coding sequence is TGTGCCAGCAGCTTAGTGTCGACTAGCGGGGCTAAGTTCTTC.

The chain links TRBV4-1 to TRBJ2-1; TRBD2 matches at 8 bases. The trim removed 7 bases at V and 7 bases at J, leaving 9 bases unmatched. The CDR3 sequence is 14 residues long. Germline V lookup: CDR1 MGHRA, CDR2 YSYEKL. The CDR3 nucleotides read TGCGCCAGCACCATACCGGGGGGGGGTAATGAGCAGTTCTTC. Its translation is CASTIPGGGNEQFF.

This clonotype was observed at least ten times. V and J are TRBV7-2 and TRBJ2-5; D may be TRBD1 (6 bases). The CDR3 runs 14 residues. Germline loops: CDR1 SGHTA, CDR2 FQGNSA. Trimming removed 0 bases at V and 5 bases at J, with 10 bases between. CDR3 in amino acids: CASSLAGGLETQYF. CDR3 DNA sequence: TGTGCCAGCAGCTTAGCAGGGGGTTTGGAGACCCAGTACTTC.

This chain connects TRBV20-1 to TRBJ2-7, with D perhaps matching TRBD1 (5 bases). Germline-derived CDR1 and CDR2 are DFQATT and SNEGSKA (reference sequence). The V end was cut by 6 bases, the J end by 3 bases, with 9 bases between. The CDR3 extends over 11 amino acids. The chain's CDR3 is CSAWQGYEQYF. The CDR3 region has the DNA TGCAGTGCCTGGCAGGGCTACGAGCAGTACTTC.

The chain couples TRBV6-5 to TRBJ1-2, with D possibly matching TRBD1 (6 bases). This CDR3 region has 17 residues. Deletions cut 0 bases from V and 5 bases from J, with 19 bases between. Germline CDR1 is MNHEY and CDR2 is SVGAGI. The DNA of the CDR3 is TGTGCCAGCAGTTACTCCCGGACAGAGGGAGCAGGGTATGGCTACACCTTC. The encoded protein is CASSYSRTEGAGYGYTF.

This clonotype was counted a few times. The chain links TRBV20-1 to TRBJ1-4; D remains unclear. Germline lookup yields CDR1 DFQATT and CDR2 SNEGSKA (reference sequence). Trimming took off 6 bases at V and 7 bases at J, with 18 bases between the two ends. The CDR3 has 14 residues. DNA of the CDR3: TGCAGTGCCACGCCCGACCGCAATTTTGAAAAACTGTTTTTT. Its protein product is CSATPDRNFEKLFF.

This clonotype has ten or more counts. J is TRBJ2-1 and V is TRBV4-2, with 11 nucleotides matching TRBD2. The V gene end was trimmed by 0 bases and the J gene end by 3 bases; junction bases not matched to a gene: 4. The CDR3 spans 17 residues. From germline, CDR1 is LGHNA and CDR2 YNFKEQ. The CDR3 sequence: CASSQERLAGGYNEQFF. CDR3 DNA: TGTGCCAGCAGCCAAGAGAGGCTAGCGGGGGGCTACAATGAGCAGTTCTTC.

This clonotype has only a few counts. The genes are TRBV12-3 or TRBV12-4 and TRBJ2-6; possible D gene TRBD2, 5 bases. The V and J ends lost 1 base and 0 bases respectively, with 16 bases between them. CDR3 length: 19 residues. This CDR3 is CASSLGSGIGSSGANVLTF. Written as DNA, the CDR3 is TGTGCCAGCAGTTTAGGCTCGGGGATTGGGAGCTCTGGGGCCAACGTCCTGACTTTC.

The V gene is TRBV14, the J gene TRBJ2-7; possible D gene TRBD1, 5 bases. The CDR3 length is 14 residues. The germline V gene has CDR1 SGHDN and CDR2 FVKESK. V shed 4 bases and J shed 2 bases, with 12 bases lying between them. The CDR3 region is CASSRAGFPYEQYF. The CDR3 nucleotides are TGTGCCAGCAGCCGAGCAGGGTTCCCCTACGAGCAGTACTTC.

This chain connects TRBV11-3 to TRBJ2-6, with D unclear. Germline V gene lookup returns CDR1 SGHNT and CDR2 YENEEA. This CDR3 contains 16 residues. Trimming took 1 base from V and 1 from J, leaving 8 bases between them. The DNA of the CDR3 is TGTGCCAGCAGCTTAGGTGGTCTATCTGGGGCCAACGTCCTGACTTTC. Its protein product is CASSLGGLSGANVLTF. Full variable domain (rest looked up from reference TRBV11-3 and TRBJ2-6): EAGVVQSPRYKIIEKKQPVAFWCNPISGHNTLYWYLQNLGQGPELLIRYENEEAVDDSQLPKDRFSAERLKGVDSTLKIQPAELGDSAVYLCASSLGGLSGANVLTFGAGSRLTVL.

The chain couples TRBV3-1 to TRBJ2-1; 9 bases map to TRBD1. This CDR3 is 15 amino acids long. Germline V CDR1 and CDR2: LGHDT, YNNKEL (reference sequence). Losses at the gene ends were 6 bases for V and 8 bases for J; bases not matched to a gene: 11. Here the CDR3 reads CASSQHGTGIYEQFF. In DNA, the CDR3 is TGTGCCAGCAGTCAACACGGGACAGGGATTTATGAGCAGTTCTTC.

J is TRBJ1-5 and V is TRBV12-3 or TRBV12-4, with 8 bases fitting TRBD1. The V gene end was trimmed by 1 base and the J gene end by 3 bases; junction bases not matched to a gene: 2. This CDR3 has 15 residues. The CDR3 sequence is CASSLGTGPNQPQHF. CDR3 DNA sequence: TGTGCCAGCAGTTTAGGGACAGGGCCCAATCAGCCCCAGCATTTT.

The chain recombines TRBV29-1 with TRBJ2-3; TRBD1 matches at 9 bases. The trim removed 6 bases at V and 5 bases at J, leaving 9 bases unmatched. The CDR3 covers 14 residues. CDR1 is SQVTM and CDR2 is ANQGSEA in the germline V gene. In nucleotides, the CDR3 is TGCAGCGTAAAAAAGACAGGGGGAAGAGATACGCAGTATTTT. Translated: CSVKKTGGRDTQYF.